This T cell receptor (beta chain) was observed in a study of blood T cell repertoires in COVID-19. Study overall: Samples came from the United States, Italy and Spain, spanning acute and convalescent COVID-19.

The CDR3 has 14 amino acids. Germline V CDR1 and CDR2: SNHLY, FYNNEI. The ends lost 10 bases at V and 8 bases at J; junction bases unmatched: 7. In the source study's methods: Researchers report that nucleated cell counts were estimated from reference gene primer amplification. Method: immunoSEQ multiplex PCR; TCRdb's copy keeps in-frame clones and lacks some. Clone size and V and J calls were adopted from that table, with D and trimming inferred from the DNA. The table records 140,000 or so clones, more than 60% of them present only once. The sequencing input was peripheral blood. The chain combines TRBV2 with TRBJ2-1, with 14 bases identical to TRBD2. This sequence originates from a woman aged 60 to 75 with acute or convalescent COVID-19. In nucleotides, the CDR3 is TGTGCCACTTGGGGGACTAGCGGGAGTGATGAGCAGTTCTTC. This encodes CATWGTSGSDEQFF.